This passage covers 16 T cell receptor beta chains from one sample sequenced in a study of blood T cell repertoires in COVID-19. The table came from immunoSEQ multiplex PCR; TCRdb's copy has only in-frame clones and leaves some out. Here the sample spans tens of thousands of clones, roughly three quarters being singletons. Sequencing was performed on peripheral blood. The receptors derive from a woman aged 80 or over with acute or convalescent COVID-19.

CDR3 amino acids: CASSQGTRGNEQFF. In DNA, the CDR3 is TGTGCCAGCAGCCAAGGGACTAGGGGCAATGAGCAGTTCTTC. This chain connects TRBV3-1 (or the pseudogene TRBV3-2) to TRBJ2-1; TRBD2 matches at 7 bases. Per the germline V gene, CDR1 is LGHDT and CDR2 is YNNKEL (reference sequence). Germline trimming cut 1 base from V and 6 bases from J; bases unmatched to any gene: 3. The CDR3 extends over 14 amino acids.

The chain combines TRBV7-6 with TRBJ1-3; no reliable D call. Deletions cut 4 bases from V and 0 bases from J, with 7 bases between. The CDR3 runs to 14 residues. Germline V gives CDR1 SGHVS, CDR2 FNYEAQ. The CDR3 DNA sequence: TGTGCCAGCAGCTCCCGCAGCTCTGGAAACACCATATATTTT. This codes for CASSSRSSGNTIYF.

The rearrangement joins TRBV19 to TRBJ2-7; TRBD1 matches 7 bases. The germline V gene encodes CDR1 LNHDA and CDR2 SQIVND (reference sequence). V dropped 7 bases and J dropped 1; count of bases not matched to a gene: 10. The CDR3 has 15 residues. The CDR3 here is CASNYGQDASYEQYF. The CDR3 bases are TGTGCCAGTAATTACGGACAGGACGCGTCCTACGAGCAGTACTTC.

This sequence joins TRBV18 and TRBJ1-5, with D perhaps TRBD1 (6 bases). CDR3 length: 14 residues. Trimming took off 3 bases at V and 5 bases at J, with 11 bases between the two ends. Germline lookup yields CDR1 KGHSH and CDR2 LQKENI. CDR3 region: CASSPQAGDQPQHF. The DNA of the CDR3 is TGTGCCAGCTCACCCCAGGCAGGGGATCAGCCCCAGCATTTT. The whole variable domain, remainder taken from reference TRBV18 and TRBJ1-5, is NAGVMQNPRHLVRRRGQEARLRCSPMKGHSHVYWYRQLPEEGLKFMVYLQKENIIDESGMPKERFSAEFPKEGPSILRIQQVVRGDSAAYFCASSPQAGDQPQHFGDGTRLSIL.

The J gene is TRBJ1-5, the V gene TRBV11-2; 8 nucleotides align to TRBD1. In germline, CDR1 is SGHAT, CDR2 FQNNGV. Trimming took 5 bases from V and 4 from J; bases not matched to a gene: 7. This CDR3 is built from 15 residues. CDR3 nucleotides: TGTGCCAGCAGCCCCGACAGGGGAGGAAATCAGCCCCAGCATTTT. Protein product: CASSPDRGGNQPQHF.

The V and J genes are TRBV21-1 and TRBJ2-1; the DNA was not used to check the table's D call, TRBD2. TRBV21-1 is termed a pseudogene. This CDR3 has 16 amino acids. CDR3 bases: TGTGCCAGCAGCACCTTAGAACTAGCGGGAGGCAATGAGCAGTTCTTC. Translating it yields CASSTLELAGGNEQFF.

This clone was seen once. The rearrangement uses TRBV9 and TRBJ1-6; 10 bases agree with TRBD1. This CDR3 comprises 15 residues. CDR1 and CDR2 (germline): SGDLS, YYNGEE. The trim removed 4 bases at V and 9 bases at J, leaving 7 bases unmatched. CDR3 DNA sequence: TGTGCCAGCAGCACCGGACAGGGGGGTTCTTCACCCCTCCACTTT. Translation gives CASSTGQGGSSPLHF.

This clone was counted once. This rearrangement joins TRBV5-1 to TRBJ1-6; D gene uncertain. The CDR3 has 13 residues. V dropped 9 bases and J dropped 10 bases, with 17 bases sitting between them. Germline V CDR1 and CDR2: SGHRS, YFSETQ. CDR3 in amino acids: CATREGGESPLHF. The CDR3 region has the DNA TGCGCCACCCGGGAGGGCGGGGAATCACCCCTCCACTTT.

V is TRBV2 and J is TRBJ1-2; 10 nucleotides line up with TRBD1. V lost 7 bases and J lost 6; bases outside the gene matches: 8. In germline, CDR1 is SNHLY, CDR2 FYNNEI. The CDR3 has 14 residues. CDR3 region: CASTYRQGADGYTF. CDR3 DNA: TGTGCCAGCACCTACCGACAGGGGGCAGATGGCTACACCTTC.

CDR3 sequence (DNA): TGTGCCAGCAGCCAAGGTAGTGGGAGGACTAGAGACGCAGATACGCAGTATTTT. This translates into CASSQGSGRTRDADTQYF. This chain joins TRBV3-1 (or the pseudogene TRBV3-2) and TRBJ2-3, with 7 bases that match TRBD2. Germline values: CDR1 LGHDT, CDR2 YNNKEL (reference sequence). Unmatched junction bases numbered 14, after V lost 1 base and J lost 4 bases. The CDR3 is 18 amino acids.

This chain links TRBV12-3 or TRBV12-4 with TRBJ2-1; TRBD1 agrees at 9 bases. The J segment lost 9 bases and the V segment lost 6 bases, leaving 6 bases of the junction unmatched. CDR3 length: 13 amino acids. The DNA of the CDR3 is TGTGCCAGCAGCTTTACAGGGGGCGGTGAGCAGTTCTTC. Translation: CASSFTGGGEQFF.

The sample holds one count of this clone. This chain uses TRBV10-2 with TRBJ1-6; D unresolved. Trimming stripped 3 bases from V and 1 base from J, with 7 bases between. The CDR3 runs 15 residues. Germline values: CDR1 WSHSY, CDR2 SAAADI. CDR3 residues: CASSERDSYNSPLHF. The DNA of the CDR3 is TGCGCCAGCAGTGAACGGGATTCCTATAATTCACCCCTCCACTTT.

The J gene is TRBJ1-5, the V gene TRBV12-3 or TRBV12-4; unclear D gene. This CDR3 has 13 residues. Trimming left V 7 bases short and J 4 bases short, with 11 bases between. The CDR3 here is CASTLGSNQPQHF. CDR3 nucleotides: TGTGCCAGCACCCTGGGCAGTAATCAGCCCCAGCATTTT.

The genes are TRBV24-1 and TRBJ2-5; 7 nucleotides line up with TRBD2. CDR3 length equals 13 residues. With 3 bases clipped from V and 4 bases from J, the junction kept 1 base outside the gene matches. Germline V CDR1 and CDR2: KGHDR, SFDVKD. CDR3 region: CATSDPGGETQYF. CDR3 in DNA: TGTGCCACCAGTGATCCGGGGGGAGAGACCCAGTACTTC.

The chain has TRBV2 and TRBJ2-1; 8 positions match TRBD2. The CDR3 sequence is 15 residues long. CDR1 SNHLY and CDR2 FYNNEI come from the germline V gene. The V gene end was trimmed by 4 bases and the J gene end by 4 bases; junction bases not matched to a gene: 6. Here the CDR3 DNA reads TGTGCCAGCAGTGTAAGCGGGAGATCTTACAATGAGCAGTTCTTC. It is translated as CASSVSGRSYNEQFF.

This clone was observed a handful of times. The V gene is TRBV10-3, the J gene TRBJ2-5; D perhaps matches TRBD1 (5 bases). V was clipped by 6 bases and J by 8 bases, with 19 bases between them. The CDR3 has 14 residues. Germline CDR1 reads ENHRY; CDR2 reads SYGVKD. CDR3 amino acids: CAISDYSGALTQYF. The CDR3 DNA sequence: TGTGCCATCAGCGATTACAGTGGGGCTCTAACCCAGTACTTC.